The text below deals with one T cell receptor (beta chain). Its target is not known. Mismatch with germline at one junction end may stem from a read error. For the second PCR, which ran for roughly 6 to 12 cycles, a sample-barcoded 5' primer and a J-beta primer mix were used. MiXCR, applied by TCRdb to the 5' RACE reads, yields one record per CDR3 protein. The sample comprises hundreds of thousands of distinct CDR3 sequences, around 20% of which are singletons, and roughly 3.9% rests with the top ten. This sample is part of a study of blood T cells in healthy people across ages. CDR3 length: 13 amino acids. The germline V gene encodes CDR1 SSHAT and CDR2 FNYEAQ (reference sequence). PBMCs, at least 6 million per sample, were isolated. Samples each yielded at least 6 micrograms of total RNA. General study results and limits: The diversity estimates, figures obtained from one million T cells, were considered underestimates. TCR beta diversity per million T cells fell roughly linearly with age.

The specimen sequenced was blood. The TCR was taken from a man between 70 and 80 years old in good health. The chain uses TRBV7-7 and TRBJ2-5; TRBD2 might be the D (5 bases). The DNA end is more similar to TRBJ2-7, so the J call may be wrong. CDR3 sequence (DNA): TGTGCTAGCAGCTTAGCCCCCGAGGGCGAGCAGTACTTC. This translates into CASSLAPEGEQYF.